The next 3 T cell receptor beta chains were all read from a single sample in a study of blood T cell repertoires in COVID-19. Some clones are missing from TCRdb's copy, which holds only in-frame ones; the method was immunoSEQ multiplex PCR. The data contain roughly 83,000 clones, around 84% of them singletons. Specimen: peripheral blood. These receptors were collected from a man older than 75 with active or convalescent COVID-19.

This chain uses TRBV19 with TRBJ1-5, with 9 bases matching TRBD1. From germline, CDR1 is LNHDA and CDR2 SQIVND (reference sequence). The CDR3 loop spans 14 amino acids. V shed 8 bases and J 8 bases; nucleotides not matched to a gene: 10. CDR3 sequence reads: CASDRDREKKPQHF. DNA for the CDR3: TGTGCCAGTGACCGGGACAGGGAAAAGAAGCCCCAGCATTTT.

The V and J genes are TRBV6-2 or TRBV6-3 and TRBJ1-5; TRBD1 matches 10 bases. Trimming cost V 0 bases and J 2 bases; bases outside gene matches: 16. Germline values: CDR1 MNHEY, CDR2 SVGEGT. CDR3 length equals 21 residues. CDR3 DNA sequence: TGTGCCAGCAGTTACTCGATTTCCCGGACAGGGGGGTTGTTTGGCAATCAGCCCCAGCATTTT. It is translated as CASSYSISRTGGLFGNQPQHF.

This clone was counted between two and nine times. The V call is TRBV6-4, the J call TRBJ2-2; 7 bases map to TRBD2. CDR3 length: 14 amino acids. The germline CDR1 and CDR2 sequences are MRHNA and SNTAGT. The V segment lost 6 bases and the J segment 2 bases; nucleotides outside the gene matches: 3. Here the CDR3 reads CASRTSVNTGELFF. The CDR3 region has the DNA TGTGCCAGCAGAACTAGCGTCAACACCGGGGAGCTGTTTTTT.